One sample yielded the 11 T cell receptor beta chains listed below, sequenced in a study of molecular identifiers for immune sequencing clone quantification (dated by TCRdb to 2017 to 2018). The library was obtained by PCR. This sample was sequenced with a NextSeq 500. TCRdb took the public reads, trimmed them with fastp at Q25, ran MiXCR for clone calling and kept in-frame beta chains. One record per CDR3 amino acid sequence lists the most common genes and DNA. This sample holds about 97,000 distinct CDR3 sequences; 24% were observed only once. The top ten clones comprise 0.85% to 0.95% of the sample. Sequences were obtained from naive CD8+ T cells from blood, with Jurkat cell RNA spiked in. The sample's cell subset or site label, decoded: FACS-sorted CD8+CD4-CCR7+CD45RA+ naive T cells. These receptors all come from a human donor in good health. Some libraries in this study had Jurkat cell RNA spiked in.

The gene calls are TRBV27 and TRBJ2-1; D uncertain. With 0 bases removed from V and 9 bases from J, the gap between germline ends came to 12 bases. This CDR3 spans 14 amino acids. The germline CDR1 and CDR2 sequences are MNHEY and SMNVEV (reference sequence). The CDR3 spells CASSLSSMGVEQFF. The CDR3 DNA follows: TGTGCCAGCAGTTTATCGTCTATGGGTGTTGAGCAGTTCTTC.

This clonotype showed up many times. J is TRBJ2-3 and V is TRBV7-2; the D gene is possibly TRBD1 (5 bases). V lost 7 bases, J lost 2 bases, and 13 bases lay in between. Germline CDR1 reads SGHTA; CDR2 reads FQGNSA. The CDR3 is 14 amino acids. The CDR3 spells CASTGISLTDTQYF. CDR3 DNA sequence: TGTGCCAGCACAGGGATTAGCCTCACAGATACGCAGTATTTT.

This clonotype was recorded many times. This chain uses TRBV20-1 with TRBJ1-1; 7 bases agree with TRBD1. Germline V gives CDR1 DFQATT, CDR2 SNEGSKA (reference sequence). The ends lost 1 base at V and 4 bases at J; junction bases unmatched: 21. There are 19 residues in the CDR3. CDR3 sequence reads: CSARAAPGQHIGMSTEAFF. CDR3 DNA: TGCAGTGCTAGAGCTGCCCCGGGACAGCACATAGGGATGAGCACTGAAGCTTTCTTT.

This clonotype came up many times. The chain couples TRBV27 to TRBJ2-3; TRBD2 matches at 11 bases. Germline lookup yields CDR1 MNHEY and CDR2 SMNVEV (reference sequence). The CDR3 spans 16 residues. With V trimmed by 6 bases and J by 5 bases, 10 bases remained unmatched. CDR3 DNA: TGTGCCAGCAGGTCCTTAGCGGGAGGGCCATTAGATACGCAGTATTTT. This sequence encodes CASRSLAGGPLDTQYF.

The chain joins TRBV6-2 or TRBV6-3 to TRBJ2-7, with D uncertain. V was shortened by 7 bases and J by 4 bases, with 20 bases between the two germline ends. CDR3 length: 15 residues. Looked up from germline, CDR1 is MNHEY and CDR2 is SVGEGT. The CDR3 loop is CASTPRGGLGYEQYF. The CDR3 coding sequence is TGTGCCAGCACTCCCCGTGGTGGATTGGGGTACGAGCAGTACTTC.

A remark on this clonotype: A much larger clonotype is one base distant, so this may be a read error. The V gene is TRBV27, the J gene TRBJ2-7, with TRBD1 matching 10 bases. The CDR3 has 13 amino acids. Germline assignment: CDR1 MNHEY and CDR2 SMNVEV (reference sequence). V gave up 9 bases and J gave up 2 bases; unmatched junction bases: 4. CDR3 DNA sequence: TGTGCCAGTTCCGGGACAGGGGCCTACGAGCAGTACTTC. It yields the protein CASSGTGAYEQYF.

This clonotype was observed at least ten times. The gene calls are TRBV6-2 or TRBV6-3 and TRBJ1-1, with D unclear. The germline V gene encodes CDR1 MNHEY and CDR2 SVGEGT. Trimming stripped 7 bases from V and 6 bases from J, with 9 bases between. This CDR3 contains 11 residues. CDR3 residues: CASTSLSEAFF. Written as DNA, the CDR3 is TGTGCCAGCACGTCACTATCTGAAGCTTTCTTT.

This clonotype appeared a few times. The gene calls are TRBV14 and TRBJ2-7, with TRBD1 matching over 7 bases. From germline, CDR1 is SGHDN and CDR2 FVKESK. The V and J ends lost 1 base and 2 bases, in that order; junction bases with no gene match: 11. This CDR3 has 17 amino acids. DNA for the CDR3: TGTGCCAGCAGCCAAGCTCCTTGGACAGGATATACCTACGAGCAGTACTTC. Translated: CASSQAPWTGYTYEQYF.

The chain carries TRBV10-1 and TRBJ2-3; D is unresolved. In germline, CDR1 is WNHNN, CDR2 SYGVQD (reference sequence). V was clipped by 4 bases and J by 4 bases, with 9 bases between them. The CDR3 contains 13 residues. The CDR3 DNA reads as TGCGCCAGCAGTGTAACCGGGCCAGATACGCAGTATTTT. Translation gives CASSVTGPDTQYF.

With respect to this clonotype: A much larger clonotype is one base distant, so this may be a read error. J is TRBJ2-6 and V is TRBV9; tentatively, D is TRBD1 (5 bases). Germline values: CDR1 SGDLS, CDR2 YYNGEE. Trimming stripped 4 bases from V and 0 bases from J, with 14 bases between. The CDR3 is 17 amino acids. CDR3 nucleotides: TGTGCCAGCAGCCACGCGACAGAGTACTCTGGGGCCAACGTCCTGACTTTC. Translation: CASSHATEYSGANVLTF.

About this clonotype itself: It may be a read error: a sequence one base away is much more abundant. The J gene is TRBJ2-1, the V gene TRBV7-2; D uncertain. Germline V lookup: CDR1 SGHTA, CDR2 FQGNSA. The ends were cut back, 1 base at V and 9 bases at J, with 16 bases in the middle. This CDR3 contains 15 residues. CDR3 sequence reads: CASSLEVYQRGEQFF. The CDR3 DNA reads TGTGCCAGCAGCTTAGAAGTCTACCAGCGAGGTGAGCAGTTCTTC.